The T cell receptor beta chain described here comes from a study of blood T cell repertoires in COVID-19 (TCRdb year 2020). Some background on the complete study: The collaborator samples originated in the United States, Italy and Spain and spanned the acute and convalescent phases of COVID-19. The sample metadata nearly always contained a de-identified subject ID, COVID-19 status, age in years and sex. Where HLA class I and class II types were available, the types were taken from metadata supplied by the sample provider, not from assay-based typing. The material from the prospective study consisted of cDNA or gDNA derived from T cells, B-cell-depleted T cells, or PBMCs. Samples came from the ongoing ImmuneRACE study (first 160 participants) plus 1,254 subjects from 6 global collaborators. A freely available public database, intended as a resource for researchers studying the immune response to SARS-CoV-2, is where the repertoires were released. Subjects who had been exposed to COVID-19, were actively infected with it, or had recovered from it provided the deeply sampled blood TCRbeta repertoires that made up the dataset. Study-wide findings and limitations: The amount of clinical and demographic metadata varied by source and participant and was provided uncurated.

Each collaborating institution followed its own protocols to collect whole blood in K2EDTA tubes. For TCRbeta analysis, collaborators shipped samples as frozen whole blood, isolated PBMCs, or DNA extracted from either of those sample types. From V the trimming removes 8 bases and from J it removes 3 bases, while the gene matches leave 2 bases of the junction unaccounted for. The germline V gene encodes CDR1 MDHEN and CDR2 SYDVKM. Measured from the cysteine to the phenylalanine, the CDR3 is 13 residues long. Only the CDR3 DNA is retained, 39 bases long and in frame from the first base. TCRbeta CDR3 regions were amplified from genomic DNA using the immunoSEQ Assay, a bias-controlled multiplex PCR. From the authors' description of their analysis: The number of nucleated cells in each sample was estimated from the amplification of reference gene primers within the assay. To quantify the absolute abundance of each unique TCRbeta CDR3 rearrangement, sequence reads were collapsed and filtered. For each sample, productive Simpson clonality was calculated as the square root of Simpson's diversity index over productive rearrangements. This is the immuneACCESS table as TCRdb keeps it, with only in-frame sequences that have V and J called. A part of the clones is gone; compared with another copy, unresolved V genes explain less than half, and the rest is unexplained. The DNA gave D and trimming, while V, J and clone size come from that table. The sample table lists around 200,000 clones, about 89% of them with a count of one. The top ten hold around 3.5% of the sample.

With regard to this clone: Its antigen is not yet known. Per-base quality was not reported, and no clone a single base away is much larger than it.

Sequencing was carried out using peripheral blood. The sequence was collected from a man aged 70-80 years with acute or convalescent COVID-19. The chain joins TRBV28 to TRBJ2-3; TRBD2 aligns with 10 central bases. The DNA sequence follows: TGTGCCAGCGGGACTAGCGTGACAGATACGCAGTATTTT. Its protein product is CASGTSVTDTQYF.